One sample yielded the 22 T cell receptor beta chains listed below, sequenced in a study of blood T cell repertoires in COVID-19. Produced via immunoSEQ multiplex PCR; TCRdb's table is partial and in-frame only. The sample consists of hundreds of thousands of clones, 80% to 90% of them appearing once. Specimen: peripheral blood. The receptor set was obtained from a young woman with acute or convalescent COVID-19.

CDR3 DNA: TGCAGTGCTAGTGTGGGGCTCCAGCCCCAGCATTTT. It yields the protein CSASVGLQPQHF. V usage is TRBV20-1 and J usage is TRBJ1-5, with D tentatively TRBD1 (5 bases). The germline V gene has CDR1 DFQATT and CDR2 SNEGSKA (reference sequence). The CDR3 is made up of 12 amino acids. V was pared by 3 bases and J by 7 bases, with 10 bases between.

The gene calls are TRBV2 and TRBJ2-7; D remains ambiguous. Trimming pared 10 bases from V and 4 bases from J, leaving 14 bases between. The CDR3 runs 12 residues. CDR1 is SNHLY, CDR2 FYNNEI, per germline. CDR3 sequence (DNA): TGTGCCACCGGTTTAGTCCTTTACGAGCAGTACTTC. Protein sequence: CATGLVLYEQYF.

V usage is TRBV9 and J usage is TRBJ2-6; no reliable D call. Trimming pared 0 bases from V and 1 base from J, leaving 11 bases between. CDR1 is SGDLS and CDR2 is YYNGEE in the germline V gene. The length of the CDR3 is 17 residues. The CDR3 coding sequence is TGTGCCAGCAGCGTAGGATGGAGTAGGTCTGGGGCCAACGTCCTGACTTTC. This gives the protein CASSVGWSRSGANVLTF.

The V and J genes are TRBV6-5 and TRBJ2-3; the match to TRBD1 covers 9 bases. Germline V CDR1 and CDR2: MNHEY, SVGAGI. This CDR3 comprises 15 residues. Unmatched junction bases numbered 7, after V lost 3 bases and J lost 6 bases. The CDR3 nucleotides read TGTGCCAGCAGTTATCGTGGGGACAGGGCCGATACGCAGTATTTT. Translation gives CASSYRGDRADTQYF.

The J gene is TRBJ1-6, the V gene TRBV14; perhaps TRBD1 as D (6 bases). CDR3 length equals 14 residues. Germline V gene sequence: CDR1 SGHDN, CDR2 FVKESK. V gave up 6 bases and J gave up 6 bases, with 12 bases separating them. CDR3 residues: CASRPGVGNSPLHF. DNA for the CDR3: TGTGCCAGCAGGCCAGGGGTCGGTAATTCACCCCTCCACTTT. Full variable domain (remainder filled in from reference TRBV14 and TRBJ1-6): EAGVTQFPSHSVIEKGQTVTLRCDPISGHDNLYWYRRVMGKEIKFLLHFVKESKQDESGMPNNRFLAERTGGTYSTLKVQPAELEDSGVYFCASRPGVGNSPLHFGNGTRLTVT.

The DNA of the CDR3 is TGTGCCAGCAGCTTGGGGCAATTAAACACCGGGGAGCTGTTTTTT. It yields the protein CASSLGQLNTGELFF. V and J are TRBV5-8 and TRBJ2-2; D is uncertain. Between the trimmed V and J ends, which lost 0 bases and 2 bases, there was a span of 8 bases. The CDR3 sequence is 15 residues long. Germline CDR1 SGHTS, CDR2 YDEGEE.

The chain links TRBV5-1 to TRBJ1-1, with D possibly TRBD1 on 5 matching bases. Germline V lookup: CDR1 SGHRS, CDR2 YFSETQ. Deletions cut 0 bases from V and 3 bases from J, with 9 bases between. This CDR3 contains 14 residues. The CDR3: CASSLGTGDTEAFF. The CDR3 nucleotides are TGCGCCAGCAGCTTGGGGACGGGGGACACTGAAGCTTTCTTT. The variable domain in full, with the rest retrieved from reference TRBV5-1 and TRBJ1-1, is KAGVTQTPRYLIKTRGQQVTLSCSPISGHRSVSWYQQTPGQGLQFLFEYFSETQRNKGNFPGRFSGRQFSNSRSEMNVSTLELGDSALYLCASSLGTGDTEAFFGQGTRLTVV.

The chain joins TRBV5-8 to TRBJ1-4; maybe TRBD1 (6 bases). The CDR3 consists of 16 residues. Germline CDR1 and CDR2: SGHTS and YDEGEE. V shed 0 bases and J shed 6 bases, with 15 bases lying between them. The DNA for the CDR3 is TGTGCCAGCAGCTTGGCCGGGACAAGGCTCTATGAAAAACTGTTTTTT. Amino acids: CASSLAGTRLYEKLFF.

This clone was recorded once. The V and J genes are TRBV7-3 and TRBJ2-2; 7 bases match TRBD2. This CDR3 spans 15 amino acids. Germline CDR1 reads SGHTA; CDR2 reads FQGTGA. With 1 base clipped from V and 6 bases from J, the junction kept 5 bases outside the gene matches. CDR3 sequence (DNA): TGTGCCAGCAGCTTAATTGGGGGAGGGCCCGGGGAGCTGTTTTTT. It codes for CASSLIGGGPGELFF.

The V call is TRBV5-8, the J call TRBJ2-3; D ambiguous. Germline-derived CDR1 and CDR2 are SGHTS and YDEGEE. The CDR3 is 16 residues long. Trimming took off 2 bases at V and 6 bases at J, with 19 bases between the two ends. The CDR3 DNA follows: TGTGCCAGCAGCTTAAAAGGTCTAGGAATTAGCGATACGCAGTATTTT. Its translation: CASSLKGLGISDTQYF.

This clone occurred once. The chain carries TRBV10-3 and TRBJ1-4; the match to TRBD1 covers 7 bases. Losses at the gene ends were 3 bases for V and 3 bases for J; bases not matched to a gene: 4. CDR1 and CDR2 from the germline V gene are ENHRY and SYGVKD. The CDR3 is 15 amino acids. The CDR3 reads CAISEGTAPNEKLFF. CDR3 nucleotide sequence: TGTGCCATCAGTGAAGGGACAGCACCTAATGAAAAACTGTTTTTT.

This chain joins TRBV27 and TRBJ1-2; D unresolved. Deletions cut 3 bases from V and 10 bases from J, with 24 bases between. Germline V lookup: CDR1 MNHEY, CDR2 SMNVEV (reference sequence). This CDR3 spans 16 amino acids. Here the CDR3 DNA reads TGTGCCAGCAGTTTCAGAGGGAGGGTCGGTGTTGGCGACTACACCTTC. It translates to CASSFRGRVGVGDYTF.

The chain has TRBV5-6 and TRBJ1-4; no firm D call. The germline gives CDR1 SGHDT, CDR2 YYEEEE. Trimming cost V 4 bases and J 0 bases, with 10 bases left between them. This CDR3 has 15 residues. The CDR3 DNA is TGTGCCAGCAGCCACAGAATTGCAACTAATGAAAAACTGTTTTTT. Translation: CASSHRIATNEKLFF.

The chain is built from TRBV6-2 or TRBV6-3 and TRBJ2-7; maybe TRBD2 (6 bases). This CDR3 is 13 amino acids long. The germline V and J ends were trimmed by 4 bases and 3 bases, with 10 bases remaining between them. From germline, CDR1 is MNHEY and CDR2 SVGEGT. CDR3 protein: CASSFAGNYEQYF. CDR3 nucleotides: TGTGCCAGCAGTTTTGCGGGAAACTACGAGCAGTACTTC.

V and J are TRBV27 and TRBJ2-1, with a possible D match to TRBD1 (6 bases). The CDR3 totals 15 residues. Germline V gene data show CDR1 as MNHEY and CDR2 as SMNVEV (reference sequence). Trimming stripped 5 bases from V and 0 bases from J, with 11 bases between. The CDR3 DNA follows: TGTGCCAGCAGTCTCACAGGGAGCTCCTACAATGAGCAGTTCTTC. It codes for CASSLTGSSYNEQFF.

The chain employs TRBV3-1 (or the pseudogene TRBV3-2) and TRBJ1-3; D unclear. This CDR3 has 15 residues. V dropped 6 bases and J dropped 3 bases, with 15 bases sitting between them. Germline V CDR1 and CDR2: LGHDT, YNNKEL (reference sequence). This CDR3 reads CASSPSGSSGNTIYF. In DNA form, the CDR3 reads TGTGCCAGCAGTCCGAGTGGGAGTAGTGGAAACACCATATATTTT.

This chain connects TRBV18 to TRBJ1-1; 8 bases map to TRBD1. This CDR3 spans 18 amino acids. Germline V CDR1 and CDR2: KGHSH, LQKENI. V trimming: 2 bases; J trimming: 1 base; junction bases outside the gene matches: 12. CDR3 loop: CASSPSIRGQGENTEAFF. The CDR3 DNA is TGTGCCAGCTCACCATCCATCAGGGGGCAAGGGGAGAACACTGAAGCTTTCTTT.

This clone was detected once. The CDR3 DNA reads TGTGCCAGCAGTACCTTTGGAGGGGGACAGGGAGTGTCAGAGCAGTACTTC. It encodes CASSTFGGGQGVSEQYF. This chain links TRBV28 with TRBJ2-7, with TRBD1 matching over 9 bases. The CDR3 contains 17 residues. The germline gives CDR1 MDHEN, CDR2 SYDVKM. The ends lost 5 bases at V and 7 bases at J; junction bases unmatched: 18.

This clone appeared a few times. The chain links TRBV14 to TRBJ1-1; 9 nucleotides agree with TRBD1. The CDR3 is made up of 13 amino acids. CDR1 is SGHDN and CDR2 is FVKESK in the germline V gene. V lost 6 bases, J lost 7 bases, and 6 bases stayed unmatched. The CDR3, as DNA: TGTGCCAGCAGACTACAGGGGGCATATGAAGCTTTCTTT. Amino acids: CASRLQGAYEAFF.

The CDR3 DNA follows: TGCGCCAGCAGCAGGACAGGGGGGACTAATGAAAAACTGTTTTTT. It yields the protein CASSRTGGTNEKLFF. The J gene is TRBJ1-4, the V gene TRBV5-1; 10 positions match TRBD1. Germline V gene lookup returns CDR1 SGHRS and CDR2 YFSETQ. This CDR3 has 15 residues. Trimming cost V 4 bases and J 2 bases; bases outside gene matches: 2.

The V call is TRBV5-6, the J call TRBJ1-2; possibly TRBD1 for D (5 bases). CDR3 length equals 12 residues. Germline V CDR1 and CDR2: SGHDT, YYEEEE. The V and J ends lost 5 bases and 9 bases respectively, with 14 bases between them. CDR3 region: CASSYLGGSYTF. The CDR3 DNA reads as TGTGCCAGCAGTTACCTCGGGGGTAGCTACACCTTC.

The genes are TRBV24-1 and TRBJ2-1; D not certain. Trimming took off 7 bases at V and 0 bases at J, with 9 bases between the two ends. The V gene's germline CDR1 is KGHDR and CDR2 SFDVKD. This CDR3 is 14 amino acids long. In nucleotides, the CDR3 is TGTGCCACCAGCCTTTCGAGCTCCTACAATGAGCAGTTCTTC. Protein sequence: CATSLSSSYNEQFF.